This entry concerns a single T cell receptor (beta chain). Its antigen remains unidentified. No base quality values were provided; no much bigger clone lies one nucleotide off. What the treatment or condition label conveys for this sample: in vitro stimulation with specific CMV peptide epitopes to enrich CMV-specific T cells. CDR1 and CDR2 are drawn from the germline V gene (reference sequence): LNHDA, SQIVND. The CDR3 goes from the cysteine to the phenylalanine over 15 residues. Left in the record is the CDR3 DNA by itself, 45 bases read in frame from the first base. Trimmed from V: 2 bases; trimmed from J: 4 bases; junction bases lacking a gene match: 4. This sample was included in a study of T cell repertoires in cytomegalovirus infection (dated by TCRdb to between 2018 and 2021). Looking at the study overall: Alongside well-studied HLA-B-restricted epitopes, the peptide stimulations were aimed at recently identified HLA-C-restricted CMV epitopes, whose presentation resists viral immunomodulation. Donor HLA type was relevant to the analysis, as public TCR beta signatures indicated carriage of CMV infection together with the matching HLA type.

The paper's findings and limits, for the study overall: In both this cohort and an independent 352-donor cohort, the cumulative frequency of public TCR beta family members distinguished carriers of CMV infection plus the relevant HLA type. The ex vivo response was dominated by HLA-C-restricted CMV-specific TCR beta clonotypes, and the single most frequent clonotype in two of eight donors was supplied by these HLA-C-restricted clonotypes.

Sequencing was carried out with an Illumina HiSeq 1500. TCRdb reworked the public reads: Q25 trimming with fastp, MiXCR clone assembly, productive beta chains retained. Every distinct CDR3 protein forms one entry, paired with its most common genes and DNA. The sample table records about a million distinct CDR3 sequences; 25% to 40% of these occur just once. The ten largest clonotypes hold roughly an eighth of the sample. The input for sequencing was cultured CD8+ T cells from PBMCs, taken from culture after CMV antigen stimulation. The chain is made from TRBV19 and TRBJ2-1, with 8 central nucleotides matching TRBD2. This TCR was sampled from a human donor in good health (CMV status not recorded). Some clones in this sample may be carry-over from other donors' samples. This receptor has the CDR3 CASSIKAGVYNEQFF. The DNA reads as follows: TGTGCCAGTAGTATAAAAGCGGGGGTTTACAATGAGCAGTTCTTC.